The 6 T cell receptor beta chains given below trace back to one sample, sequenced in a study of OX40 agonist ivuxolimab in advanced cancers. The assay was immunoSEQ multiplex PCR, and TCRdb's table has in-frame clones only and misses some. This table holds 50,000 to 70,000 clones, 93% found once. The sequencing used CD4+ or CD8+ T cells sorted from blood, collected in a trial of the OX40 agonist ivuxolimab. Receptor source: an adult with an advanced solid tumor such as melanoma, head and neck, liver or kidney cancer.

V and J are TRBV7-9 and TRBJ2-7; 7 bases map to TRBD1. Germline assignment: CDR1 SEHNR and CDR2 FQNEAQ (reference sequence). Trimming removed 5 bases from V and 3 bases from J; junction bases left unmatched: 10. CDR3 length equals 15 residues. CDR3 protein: CASSPPTGYNYEQYF. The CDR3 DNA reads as TGTGCCAGCAGCCCCCCGACAGGGTACAACTACGAGCAGTACTTC. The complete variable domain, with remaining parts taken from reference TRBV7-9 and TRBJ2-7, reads DTGVSQNPRHKITKRGQNVTFRCDPISEHNRLYWYRQTLGQGPEFLTYFQNEAQLEKSRLLSDRFSAERPKGSFSTLEIQRTEQGDSAMYLCASSPPTGYNYEQYFGPGTRLTVT.

The CDR3 here is CASSFTPNTSGRDSGANVLTF. For the CDR3, the DNA is TGTGCCAGCAGTTTTACCCCGAACACTAGCGGGAGGGACTCTGGGGCCAACGTCCTGACTTTC. The chain employs TRBV27 and TRBJ2-6; 13 nucleotides line up with TRBD2. Germline V gives CDR1 MNHEY, CDR2 SMNVEV (reference sequence). The CDR3 sequence is 21 residues long. Trimming took 3 bases from V and 0 from J; bases not matched to a gene: 11.

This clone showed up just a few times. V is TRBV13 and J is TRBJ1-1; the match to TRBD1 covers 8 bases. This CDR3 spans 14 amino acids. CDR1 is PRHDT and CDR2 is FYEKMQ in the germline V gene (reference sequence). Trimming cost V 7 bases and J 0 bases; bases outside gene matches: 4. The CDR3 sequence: CASMTGVMNTEAFF. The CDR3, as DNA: TGTGCCAGCATGACAGGGGTCATGAACACTGAAGCTTTCTTT.

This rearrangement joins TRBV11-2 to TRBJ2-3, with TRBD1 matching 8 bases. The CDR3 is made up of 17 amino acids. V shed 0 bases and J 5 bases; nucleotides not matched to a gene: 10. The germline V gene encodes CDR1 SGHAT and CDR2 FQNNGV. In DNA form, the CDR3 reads TGTGCCAGCAGCTTAGAGGTGGGCAGGGGGCGAAAAGATACGCAGTATTTT. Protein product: CASSLEVGRGRKDTQYF.

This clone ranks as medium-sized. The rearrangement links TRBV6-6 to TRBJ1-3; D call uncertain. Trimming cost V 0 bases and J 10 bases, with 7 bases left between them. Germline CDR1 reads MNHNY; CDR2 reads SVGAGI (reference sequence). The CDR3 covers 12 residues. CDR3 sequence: CASSYSAQTIYF. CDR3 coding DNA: TGTGCCAGCAGTTACTCGGCCCAGACCATATATTTT.

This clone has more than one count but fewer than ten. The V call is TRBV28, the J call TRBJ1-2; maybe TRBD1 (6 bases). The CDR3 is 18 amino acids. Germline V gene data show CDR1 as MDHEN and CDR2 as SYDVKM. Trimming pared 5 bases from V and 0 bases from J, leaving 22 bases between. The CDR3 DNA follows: TGTGCCAGCAGTGGCCTTGGAAGGACAGACGTCGCTAACTATGGCTACACCTTC. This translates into CASSGLGRTDVANYGYTF.